Listed below are T cell receptor beta chains from one sample, sequenced in a study of CD8 T cells in Susac syndrome. TCRdb re-called the immunoSEQ multiplex PCR reads with MiXCR, one entry per CDR3 protein. The sample consists of about 200,000 distinct CDR3 sequences, about 95% of them appearing once. Sequencing was done on a sample of CD4+ T cells from PBMCs. Receptor source: a human donor in good health. Each CDR3 is given with its conserved first and last residue. Fields, in order: J gene, clone size, D gene, V gene, CDR3 DNA, CDR3 protein. The D gene is left open where the match is weak. A row's size may be missing; if present it is once, few, many or a size class.

>TRBJ2-7|NA|NA|TRBV4-3
TGCGCCAGCAGCCAAGATTTCAGGCAGGGAGGCTACGAGCAGTACTTC
CASSQDFRQGGYEQYF
>TRBJ2-5|NA|TRBD1|TRBV29-1
TGCAGCGGCTTACTCTGGACAGGGACAGAGACCCAGTACTTC
CSGLLWTGTETQYF
>TRBJ2-3|NA|NA|TRBV20-1
TGCAGTGCTAGAGCGGGGGGCTCGGCAGATACGCAGTATTTT
CSARAGGSADTQYF
>TRBJ2-1|NA|NA|TRBV4-2
TGTGCCAGCAGCCAAGACCCGGTCGACAATGAGCAGTTCTTC
CASSQDPVDNEQFF
>TRBJ2-3|NA|TRBD2|TRBV20-1
TGCAGTGCTAGGGGAGGGACTAGCACAGATACGCAGTATTTT
CSARGGTSTDTQYF
>TRBJ1-2|NA|NA|TRBV3-1
TGTGCCAGCAGCTCAACTATTAACCTCTATGGCTACACCTTC
CASSSTINLYGYTF
>TRBJ1-2|NA|NA|TRBV20-1
TGCAGTGCCAGATGGCTCGGCTACACCTTC
CSARWLGYTF
>TRBJ2-7|NA|NA|TRBV29-1
TGCAGCGTTGTCCCACCTGACAGCTCCTCCTACGAGCAGTACTTC
CSVVPPDSSSYEQYF
>TRBJ1-5|once|NA|TRBV3-1
TGTGCCAGCAGCCAAGCCGGGGCCGCAAATCAGCCCCAGCATTTT
CASSQAGAANQPQHF
>TRBJ2-7|NA|TRBD2|TRBV20-1
TGCAGTGCCCGGACTAGCGGGGCCTACGAGCAGTACTTC
CSARTSGAYEQYF
>TRBJ2-7|NA|NA|TRBV27
TGTGCCAGCAGTTCCTCAGCCGACTACGAGCAGTACTTC
CASSSSADYEQYF
>TRBJ2-5|NA|TRBD2|TRBV20-1
TGCAGTGCTAGACCCGGACTAGCGGGAGTCGGAGAGACCCAGTACTTC
CSARPGLAGVGETQYF
>TRBJ2-3|NA|NA|TRBV5-1
TGCGCCAGCAAACTCCAGAGCGGAAGCACAGATACGCAGTATTTT
CASKLQSGSTDTQYF
>TRBJ1-2|NA|NA|TRBV30
TGTGCCTGGAGTGTACCGGCAGGCTATGGCTACACCTTC
CAWSVPAGYGYTF
>TRBJ2-1|once|TRBD1|TRBV3-1
TGTGCCAGCAGACGGGGACAGGACTACAATGAGCAGTTCTTC
CASRRGQDYNEQFF
>TRBJ2-3|NA|NA|TRBV3-1
TGTGCCAGCAGCCAAGATTGGGTAACCGACACAGATACGCAGTATTTT
CASSQDWVTDTDTQYF
>TRBJ1-1|NA|NA|TRBV7-2
TGTGCCAGCAGCTTAACGCGAGGGATCGGCACTGAAGCTTTCTTT
CASSLTRGIGTEAFF
>TRBJ2-2|NA|TRBD1|TRBV2
TGTGCCAGCAGCAGGACAGGCACGAACACCGGGGAGCTGTTTTTT
CASSRTGTNTGELFF
>TRBJ2-7|NA|TRBD1|TRBV6-5
TGTGCCACCAGGGACAGCTCCTACGAGCAGTACTTC
CATRDSSYEQYF
>TRBJ1-1|few|NA|TRBV7-9
TGTGCCAGCAACCTAAACACTGAAGCTTTCTTT
CASNLNTEAFF
>TRBJ2-1|NA|TRBD1|TRBV12-3/TRBV12-4
TGTGCCAGCAGGCGGGACAGGGGCTACAATGAGCAGTTCTTC
CASRRDRGYNEQFF
>TRBJ1-1|NA|NA|TRBV14
TGTGCCAGCAGCCAAGTTTGGGGGCCAGCTTTCTTT
CASSQVWGPAFF
>TRBJ2-3|NA|NA|TRBV6-2/TRBV6-3
TGTGCCAGCAGTTACTCGAGAGTTGCGGGACCTAACACAGATACGCAGTATTTT
CASSYSRVAGPNTDTQYF
>TRBJ2-5|NA|NA|TRBV6-5
TGTGCCAGCAGGCGTAGAGAGACCCAGTACTTC
CASRRRETQYF
>TRBJ2-5|NA|NA|TRBV25-1
TGTGCCAGCAGTGCCAAGCCTTGGGGGGAGACCCAGTACTTC
CASSAKPWGETQYF
>TRBJ2-7|NA|TRBD2|TRBV13
TGTGCCAGCAGCAAAGGGCCTAGCGGGGGAACCTACGAGCAGTACTTC
CASSKGPSGGTYEQYF
>TRBJ2-5|NA|TRBD2|TRBV9
TGTGCCAGCAGCGCCATAGCGGGAGAGGGGGAGACCCAGTACTTC
CASSAIAGEGETQYF
>TRBJ2-1|NA|TRBD2|TRBV3-1
TGTGCCAGCAGCCAGCCGGGACTAGCGGGACTTGGCAATGAGCAGTTCTTC
CASSQPGLAGLGNEQFF
>TRBJ2-1|NA|NA|TRBV3-1
TGTGCCAGCAGCCAGATGGACCTAGCGACGGGTGAGCAGTTCTTC
CASSQMDLATGEQFF
>TRBJ1-3|NA|NA|TRBV4-3
TGCGCCAGCAGCCAACAGACAGGTGCTGGAAACACCATATATTTT
CASSQQTGAGNTIYF
>TRBJ2-5|NA|NA|TRBV4-3
TGCGCCAGCAGCCAGGGACACCTCCAAGAGACCCAGTACTTC
CASSQGHLQETQYF
>TRBJ2-4|NA|TRBD1|TRBV19
TGTGCCAGTAGTACCCCCGGGACAGGTAGCATTCAGTACTTC
CASSTPGTGSIQYF